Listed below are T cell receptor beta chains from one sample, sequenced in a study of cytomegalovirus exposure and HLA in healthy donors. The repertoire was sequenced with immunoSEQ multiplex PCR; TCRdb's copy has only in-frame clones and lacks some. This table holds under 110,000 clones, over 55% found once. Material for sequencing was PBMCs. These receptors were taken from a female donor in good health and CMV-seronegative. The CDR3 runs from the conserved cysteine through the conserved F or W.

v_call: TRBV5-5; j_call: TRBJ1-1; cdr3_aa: CASFRVNMNTEAFF
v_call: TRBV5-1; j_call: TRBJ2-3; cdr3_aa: CASTNPPVDRKGRYTDTQYF
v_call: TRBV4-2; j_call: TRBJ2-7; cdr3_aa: CASSSNLGLADHYEQYF
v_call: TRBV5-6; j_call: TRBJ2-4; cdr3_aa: CASSSGGQGFQYF
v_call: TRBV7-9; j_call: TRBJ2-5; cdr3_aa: CASSLVAGERETQYF
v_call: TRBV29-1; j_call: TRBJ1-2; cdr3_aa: CSVGGQGSDGYTF
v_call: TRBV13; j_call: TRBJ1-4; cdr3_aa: CASRSSASGEKLFF
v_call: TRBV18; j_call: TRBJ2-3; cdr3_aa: CASSPYGPRGTDTQYF
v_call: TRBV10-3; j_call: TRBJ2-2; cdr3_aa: CAISEEWRELLWGELFF
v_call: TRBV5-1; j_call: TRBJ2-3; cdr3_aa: CASSSKSGSIPDTQYF
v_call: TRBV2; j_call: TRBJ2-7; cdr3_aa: CACRSDMAYEQYF
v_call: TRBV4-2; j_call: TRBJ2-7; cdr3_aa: CASSQEERGHGEQYF
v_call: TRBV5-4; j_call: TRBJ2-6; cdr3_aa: CASSPGTSGSIAGANVLTF
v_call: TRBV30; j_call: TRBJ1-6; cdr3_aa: CAWSGQKPTVHNSPLHF
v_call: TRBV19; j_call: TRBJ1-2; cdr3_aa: CASSILAGQSYGYTF
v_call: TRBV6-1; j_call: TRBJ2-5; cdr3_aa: CASSEGLVQETQYF
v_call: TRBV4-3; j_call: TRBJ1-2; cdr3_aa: CASSQDRANGYTF
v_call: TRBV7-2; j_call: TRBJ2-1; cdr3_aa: CASSFVSSGYNEQFF
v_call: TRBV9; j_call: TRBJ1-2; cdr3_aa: CASSVVSQDNGYTF
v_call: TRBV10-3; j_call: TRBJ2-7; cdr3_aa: CAINTGTSDYEQYF
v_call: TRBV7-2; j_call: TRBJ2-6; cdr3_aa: CASSGTHSGANVLTF
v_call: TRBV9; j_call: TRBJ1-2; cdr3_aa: CASSVGKFWTTNYGYTF
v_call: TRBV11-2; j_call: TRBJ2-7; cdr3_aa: CASSPSGVYEQYF
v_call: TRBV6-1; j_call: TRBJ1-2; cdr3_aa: CASKGTGLPNGYTF
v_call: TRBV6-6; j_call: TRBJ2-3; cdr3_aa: CASSSDRGGDTQYF
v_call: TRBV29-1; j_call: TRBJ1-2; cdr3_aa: CSVGGVANYGYTF
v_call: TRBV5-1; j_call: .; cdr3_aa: CASSLGPGLGYEQYF
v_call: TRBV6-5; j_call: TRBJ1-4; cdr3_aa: CASSLGRGSEKLFF
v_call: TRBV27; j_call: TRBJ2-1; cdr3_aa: CASSSPYNEQFF
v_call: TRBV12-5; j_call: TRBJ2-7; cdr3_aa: CASGLVRTGNPYEQYF
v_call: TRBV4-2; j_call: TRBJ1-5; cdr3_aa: CASSQARNSNQPQHF
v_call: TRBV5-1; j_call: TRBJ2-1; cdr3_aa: CASSPDYSGRAYEQFF
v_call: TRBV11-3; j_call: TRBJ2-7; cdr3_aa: CAVTLGGSYEQYF
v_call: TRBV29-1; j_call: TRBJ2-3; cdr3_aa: CSVEEQGLAGGGTDTQYF
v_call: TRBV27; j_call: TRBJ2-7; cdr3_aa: CASSLLRDSSYEQYF
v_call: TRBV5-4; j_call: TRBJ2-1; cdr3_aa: CASSLGLAGYNEQFF
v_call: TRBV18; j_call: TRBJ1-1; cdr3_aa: CASSPSGKNTEAFF
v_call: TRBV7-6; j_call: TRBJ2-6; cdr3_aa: CASRRQGRPFYSSGANVLTF
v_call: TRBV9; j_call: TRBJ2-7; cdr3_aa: CASSVERWSYEQYF
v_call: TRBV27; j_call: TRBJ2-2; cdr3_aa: CASSSLLAGVTGELFF
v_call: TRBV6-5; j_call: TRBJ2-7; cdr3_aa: CASSYGTSGSDEQYF
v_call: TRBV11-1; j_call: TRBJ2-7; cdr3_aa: CASSQRDKPYEQYF
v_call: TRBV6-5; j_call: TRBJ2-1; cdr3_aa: CASSKDSRGYNEQFF
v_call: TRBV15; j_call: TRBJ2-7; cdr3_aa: CATSQAGPFYEQYF
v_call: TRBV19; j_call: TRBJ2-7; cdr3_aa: CASSIGRTYEQYF
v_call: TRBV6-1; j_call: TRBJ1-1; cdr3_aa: CASRFRRNTEAFF
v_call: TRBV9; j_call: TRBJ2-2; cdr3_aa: CASSVGGRGTGELFF
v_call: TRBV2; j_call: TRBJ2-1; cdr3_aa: CASSVLGRGNEQFF
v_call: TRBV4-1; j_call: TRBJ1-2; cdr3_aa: CASSPERQAGDGYTF
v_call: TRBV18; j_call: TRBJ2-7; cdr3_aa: CASSRRLAGATLEGEQYF